This T cell receptor (beta chain) was captured by sequencing in a study of blood T cells in healthy people across ages (dated by TCRdb to the mid-2010s). Regarding the research as a whole: In model experiments, roughly one uniquely barcoded TCR beta cDNA molecule per two T cells was captured by template switching. Using deep sequencing normalized with unique cDNA molecular identifiers, the study measured how TCR beta repertoire diversity changes with age. Donors were grouped into four age groups: young (average 16 years), middle-aged (about 38), aged (approximately 67) and long-lived (around 82). To avoid experimental bias, donors of different ages were distributed randomly across sequencing lanes. For two donors (one aged 18 to 29 and one aged 80 or older), the study analyzed two additional independent replicas of 1 million unique cDNA reads from the same blood draw.

Libraries came from 5' RACE. Sequencing instrument: Illumina HiSeq 2500. The second PCR ran for about 6 to 11 cycles and used a J-beta primer mix along with a sample-barcoded 5' primer. Each TCR beta cDNA molecule received a unique molecular identifier from a template-switch 5' adaptor carrying 12 random nucleotides. Each sample yielded at least 3 million CDR3-containing paired-end reads. All of the RNA was converted into first-strand cDNA using the Mint cDNA synthesis kit, with a TRBC-specific oligonucleotide serving as the primer. Following uracil-DNA glycosylase treatment, a first 18-cycle PCR with universal primers M1SS and BC2_uni_R was performed on all cDNA. Concerning the study's data processing: For normalization, 1 million high-quality reads were randomly selected from each sample, with every read carrying a distinct molecular identifier. Instead of being binned into consensus sequences, reads with shared molecular identifiers were discarded. MiTCR, with a Q25 quality threshold and the strictest error-elimination algorithm, was used for CDR3 identification, clonotype clustering and error correction. A nonparametric unseen species model using Euler transformation provided a lower-bound estimate of total TCR beta diversity. TCRdb redid the processing of the public reads, applying fastp at Q25 and MiXCR, and retained in-frame beta chains. Every entry covers one CDR3 protein and lists the most common genes and DNA from its rows. The V and J calls were determined by TCRdb, not by the authors. For this sample the table gives roughly 700,000 distinct CDR3 sequences, of which about a third were detected only once. Jointly, the top ten make up roughly 15% of the sample.

In its sample, this clonotype was seen many times. It has no known antigen specificity. Within one base of it there is no much larger clone, and no base qualities were kept. What the study reported, not specific to this receptor: Compared with the aged group, more naive CD4+ T cells, fewer expanded clones and increased TCR diversity were shown by the long-lived group, suggesting age selection. Estimates of total diversity based on one million sequenced T cells were regarded as lower bounds and as underestimates. As age increased, observed TCR beta diversity per million T cells dropped in a roughly linear way, and a significant reduction was already evident by age 40. Since profiling was done on bulk unsorted PBMCs, naive and antigen-experienced compartments could not be conclusively compared. Donor CMV infection status was unknown, potentially confounding age-related changes in expanded clonotypes. The percentage of naive T cells measured by flow cytometry correlated strongly with observed TCR beta diversity.

CDR1 and CDR2 were assigned from the germline V gene (reference sequence) as SGHKS and YYEKEE. Spanning cysteine to phenylalanine, the CDR3 consists of 17 amino acids. The retained sequence is limited to the CDR3, 51 bases, with the frame set at the first base. The junction shows trimming of 1 base on V and 2 bases on J, plus 17 bases between the germline ends. Systemically healthy Caucasian individuals from Russia, around 38 in total and aged about 6 to 100 years, were included as donors. Each donor gave around 9.5 milliliters of peripheral blood, collected into EDTA-treated Vacutainer tubes. Ficoll-Paque density-gradient centrifugation was used to isolate PBMCs, with at least 6 million obtained per sample. Total RNA was extracted from PBMCs with Trizol reagent, with at least 6 micrograms obtained per sample. For every donor, flow cytometry on a PBMC aliquot measured the percentage of naive CD45RAhigh/CD27high T cells.

The sequenced material came from blood. In this chain, TRBV5-5 is recombined with TRBJ2-3; the D gene is possibly TRBD2, with 6 bases matching. The TCR sequence derives from a woman at least 80 years old in good health. Donor details come from another sample of the same person, matched by shared clones. The CDR3 amino acid sequence is: CASSLTVLAHLTDTQYF. The DNA sequence is TGTGCCAGCAGCTTGACAGTACTAGCCCATCTCACAGATACGCAGTATTTT.